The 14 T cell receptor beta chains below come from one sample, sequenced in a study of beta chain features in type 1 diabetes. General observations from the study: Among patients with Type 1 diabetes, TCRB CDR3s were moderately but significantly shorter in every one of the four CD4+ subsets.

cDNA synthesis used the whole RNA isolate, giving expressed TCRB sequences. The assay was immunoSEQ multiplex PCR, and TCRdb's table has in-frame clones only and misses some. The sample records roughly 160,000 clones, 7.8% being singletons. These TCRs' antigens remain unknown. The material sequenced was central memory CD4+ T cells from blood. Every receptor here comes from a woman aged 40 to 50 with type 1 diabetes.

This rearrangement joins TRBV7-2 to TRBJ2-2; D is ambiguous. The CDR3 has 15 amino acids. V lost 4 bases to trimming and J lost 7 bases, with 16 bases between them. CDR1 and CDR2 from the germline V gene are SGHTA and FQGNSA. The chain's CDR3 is CASSSVGKTGGELFF. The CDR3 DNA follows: TGTGCCAGCAGCTCGGTGGGCAAAACCGGCGGGGAGCTGTTTTTT.

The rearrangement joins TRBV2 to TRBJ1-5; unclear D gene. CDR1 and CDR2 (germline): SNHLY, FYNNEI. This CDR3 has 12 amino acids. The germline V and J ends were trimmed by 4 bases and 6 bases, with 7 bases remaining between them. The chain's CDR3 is CASSGGSQPQHF. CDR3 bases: TGTGCCAGCAGTGGCGGGAGTCAGCCCCAGCATTTT.

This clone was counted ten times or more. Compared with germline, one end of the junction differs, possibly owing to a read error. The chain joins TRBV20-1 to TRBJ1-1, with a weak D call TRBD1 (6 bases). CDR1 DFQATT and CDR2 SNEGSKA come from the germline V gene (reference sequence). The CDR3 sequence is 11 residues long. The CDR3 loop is CSAERTPGHSF. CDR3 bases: TGCAGTGCCGAAAGGACACCGGGACACTCCTTT.

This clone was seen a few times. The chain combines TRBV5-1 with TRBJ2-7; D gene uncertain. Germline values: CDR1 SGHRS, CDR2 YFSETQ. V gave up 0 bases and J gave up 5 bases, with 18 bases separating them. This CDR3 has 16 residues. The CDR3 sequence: CASSLGRNPAMDEQYF. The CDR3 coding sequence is TGCGCCAGCAGCTTGGGGCGGAACCCTGCAATGGACGAGCAGTACTTC.

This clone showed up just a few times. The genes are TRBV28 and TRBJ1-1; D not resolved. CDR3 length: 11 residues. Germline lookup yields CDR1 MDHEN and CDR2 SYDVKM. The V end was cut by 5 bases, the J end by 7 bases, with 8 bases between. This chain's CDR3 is CASSAEVEAFF. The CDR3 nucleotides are TGTGCCAGCAGTGCCGAGGTTGAAGCTTTCTTT.

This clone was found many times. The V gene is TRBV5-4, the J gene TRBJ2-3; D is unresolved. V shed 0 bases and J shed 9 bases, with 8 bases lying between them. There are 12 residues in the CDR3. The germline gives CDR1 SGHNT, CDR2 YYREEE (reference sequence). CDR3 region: CASSLALETQYF. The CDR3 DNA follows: TGTGCCAGCAGCTTGGCTTTAGAGACGCAGTATTTT.

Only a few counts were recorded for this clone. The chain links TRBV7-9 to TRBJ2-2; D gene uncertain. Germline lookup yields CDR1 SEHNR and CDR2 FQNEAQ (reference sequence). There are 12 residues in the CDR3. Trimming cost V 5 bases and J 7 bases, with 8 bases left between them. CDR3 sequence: CASSKEIGELFF. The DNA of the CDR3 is TGTGCCAGCAGCAAGGAGATCGGGGAGCTGTTTTTT.

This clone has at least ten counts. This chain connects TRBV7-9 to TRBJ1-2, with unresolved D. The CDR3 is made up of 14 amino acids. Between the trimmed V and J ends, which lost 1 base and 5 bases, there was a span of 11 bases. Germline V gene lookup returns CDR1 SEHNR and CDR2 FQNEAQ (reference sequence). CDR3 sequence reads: CASSLGDTAYGYTF. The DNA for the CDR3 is TGTGCCAGCAGCTTAGGAGACACGGCGTATGGCTACACCTTC.

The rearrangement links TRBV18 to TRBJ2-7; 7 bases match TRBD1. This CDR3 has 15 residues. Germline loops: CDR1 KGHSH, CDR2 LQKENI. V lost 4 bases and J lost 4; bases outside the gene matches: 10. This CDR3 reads CASSRGPGQKYEQYF. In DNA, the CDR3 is TGTGCCAGCTCACGCGGGCCGGGACAGAAATACGAGCAGTACTTC.

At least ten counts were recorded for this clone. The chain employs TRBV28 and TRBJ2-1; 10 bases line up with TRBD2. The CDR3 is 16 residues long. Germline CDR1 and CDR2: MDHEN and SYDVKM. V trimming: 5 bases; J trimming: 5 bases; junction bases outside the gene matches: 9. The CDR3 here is CASSPVRGTSDNEQFF. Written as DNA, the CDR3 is TGTGCCAGCAGTCCGGTCCGTGGGACTAGCGACAATGAGCAGTTCTTC.

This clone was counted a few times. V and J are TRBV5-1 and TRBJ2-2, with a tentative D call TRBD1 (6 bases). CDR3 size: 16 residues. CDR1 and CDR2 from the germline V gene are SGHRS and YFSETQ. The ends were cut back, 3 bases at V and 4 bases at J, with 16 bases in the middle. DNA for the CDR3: TGCGCCAGCAGCTCAGCTCAGGGGAGTCGCACCGGGGAGCTGTTTTTT. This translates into CASSSAQGSRTGELFF.

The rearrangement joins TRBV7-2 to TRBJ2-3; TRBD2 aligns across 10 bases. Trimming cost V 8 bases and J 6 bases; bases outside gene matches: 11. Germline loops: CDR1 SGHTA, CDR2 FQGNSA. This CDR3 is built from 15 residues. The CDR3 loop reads CASARSGRAADTQYF. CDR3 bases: TGTGCCAGCGCAAGGAGCGGGAGGGCGGCGGATACGCAGTATTTT. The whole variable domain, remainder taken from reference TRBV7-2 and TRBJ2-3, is GAGVSQSPSNKVTEKGKDVELRCDPISGHTALYWYRQSLGQGLEFLIYFQGNSAPDKSGLPSDRFSAERTGGSVSTLTIQRTQQEDSAVYLCASARSGRAADTQYFGPGTRLTVL.

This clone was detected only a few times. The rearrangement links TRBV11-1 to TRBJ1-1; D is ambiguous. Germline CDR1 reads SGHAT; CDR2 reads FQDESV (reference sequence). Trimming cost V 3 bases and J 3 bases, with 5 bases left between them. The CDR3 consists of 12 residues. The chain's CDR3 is CASSFRDTEAFF. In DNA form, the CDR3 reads TGTGCCAGCAGCTTCCGGGACACTGAAGCTTTCTTT.

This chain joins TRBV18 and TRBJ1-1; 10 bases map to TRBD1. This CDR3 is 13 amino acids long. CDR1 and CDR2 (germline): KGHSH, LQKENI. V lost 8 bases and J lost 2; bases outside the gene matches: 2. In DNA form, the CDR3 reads TGTGCCAGCCGGGACAGGGGAAACACTGAAGCTTTCTTT. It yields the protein CASRDRGNTEAFF.